This T cell receptor (beta chain) came from a study of T cells after yellow fever vaccination. Study outcomes and limitations: CD4 and CD8 compartments shared a small share of clonotypes. A weaker but faster secondary response was observed, peaking on day 5 versus 15. Reappearance after the booster was seen for most primary-vaccination clones, at 96% CD4 and about 90% CD8.

In regard to this clonotype: The antigen remains undetermined.

The germline gives CDR1 SGHDN, CDR2 FVKESK. CDR3 length equals 13 residues. Trimming stripped 0 bases from V and 8 bases from J, with 8 bases between. They built TCR cDNA with 5'RACE template switching, a step that put in a universal primer site and UMIs. MiXCR, applied by TCRdb to the 5' RACE reads, yields one record per CDR3 protein. Among approximately 550,000 distinct CDR3 sequences listed, approximately 21% were seen once. The clonotype comes from a man aged 30 to 39 who received the YFV17D yellow fever vaccine. This specimen was PBMCs, taken 15 days after the yellow fever booster vaccination. The chain recombines TRBV14 with TRBJ2-1; D remains ambiguous. The CDR3 coding sequence is TGTGCCAGCAGCCAAGATGTCTGGTATGAGCAGTTCTTC. Translated: CASSQDVWYEQFF. Drawing the rest from reference TRBV14 and TRBJ2-1, the complete variable domain is EAGVTQFPSHSVIEKGQTVTLRCDPISGHDNLYWYRRVMGKEIKFLLHFVKESKQDESGMPNNRFLAERTGGTYSTLKVQPAELEDSGVYFCASSQDVWYEQFFGPGTRLTVL.